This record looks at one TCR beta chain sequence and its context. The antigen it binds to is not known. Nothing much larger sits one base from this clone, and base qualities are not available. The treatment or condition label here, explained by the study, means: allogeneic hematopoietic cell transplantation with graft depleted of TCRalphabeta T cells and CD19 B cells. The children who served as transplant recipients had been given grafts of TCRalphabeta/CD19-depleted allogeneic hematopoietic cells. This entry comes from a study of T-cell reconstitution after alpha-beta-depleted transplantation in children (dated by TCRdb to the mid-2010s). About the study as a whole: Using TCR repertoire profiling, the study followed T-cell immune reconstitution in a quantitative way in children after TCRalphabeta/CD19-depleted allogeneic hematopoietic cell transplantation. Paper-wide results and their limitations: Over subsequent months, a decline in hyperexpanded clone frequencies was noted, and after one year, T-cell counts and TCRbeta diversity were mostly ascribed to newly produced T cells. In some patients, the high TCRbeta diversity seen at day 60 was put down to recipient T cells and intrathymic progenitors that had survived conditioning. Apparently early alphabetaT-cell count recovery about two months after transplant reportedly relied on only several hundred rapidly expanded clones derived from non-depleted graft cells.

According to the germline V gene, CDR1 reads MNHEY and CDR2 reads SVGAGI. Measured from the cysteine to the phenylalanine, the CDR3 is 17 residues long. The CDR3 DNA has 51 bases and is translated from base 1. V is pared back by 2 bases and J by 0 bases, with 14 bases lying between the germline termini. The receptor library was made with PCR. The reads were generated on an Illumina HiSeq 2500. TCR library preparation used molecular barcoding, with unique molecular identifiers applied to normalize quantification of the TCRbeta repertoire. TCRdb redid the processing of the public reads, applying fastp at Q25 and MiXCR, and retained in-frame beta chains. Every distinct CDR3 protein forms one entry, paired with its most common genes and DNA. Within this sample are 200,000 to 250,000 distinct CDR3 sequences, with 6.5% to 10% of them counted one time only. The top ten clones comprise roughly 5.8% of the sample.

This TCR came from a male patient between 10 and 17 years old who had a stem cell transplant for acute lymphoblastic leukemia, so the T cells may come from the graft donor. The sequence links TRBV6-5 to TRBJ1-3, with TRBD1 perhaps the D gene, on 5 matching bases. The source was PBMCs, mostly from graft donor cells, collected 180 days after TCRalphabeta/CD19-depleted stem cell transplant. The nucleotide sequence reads TGTGCCAGCAGTTACGGCCTGACAGCTCACTCTGGAAACACCATATATTTT. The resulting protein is CASSYGLTAHSGNTIYF.